This TCR beta chain was retrieved from a study of blood T cell repertoires in COVID-19. Study in general: The study drew acute and convalescent COVID-19 samples from the United States, Italy and Spain. PBMCs, B-cell-depleted T cells, or T cells provided the cDNA or gDNA that made up the material.

TCRdb keeps only in-frame clones here, not all; method: immunoSEQ multiplex PCR. There are 150,000 to 200,000 clones in the sample; over 90% occur only once, and 2% lies in the top ten. Enrolment of Seattle patients took place during active infection, and they were followed longitudinally. V was clipped by 8 bases and J by 1 base; unmatched bases: 5. Looked up from germline, CDR1 is SGHTA and CDR2 is FQGNSA. The CDR3 has 14 amino acids. The source of this sequence is a woman in her sixties with COVID-19, enrolled during active disease. The chain uses TRBV7-2 and TRBJ1-1; TRBD1 aligns across 9 bases. Sequencing input: peripheral blood. In DNA form, the CDR3 reads TGTGCCAGCGGGACAGGGCCGGCGAACACTGAAGCTTTCTTT. Its translation is CASGTGPANTEAFF.